The 20 T cell receptor beta chains below come from one sample, sequenced in a study of shared clonotypes between healthy human individuals. Only in-frame clones appear in the TCRdb table, and some are missing; sequencing was by immunoSEQ multiplex PCR. Altogether approximately 100,000 clones are present, around 64% being singletons, with the ten largest covering about 25%. Material: memory CD8+ T cells sorted from blood. Subset given: CD45RO+ cells pooled with CCR7-negative TemRA cells. These receptors originate from a woman under 40 in good health.

This chain joins TRBV6-5 and TRBJ1-1; tentatively, D is TRBD1 (5 bases). This CDR3 is built from 14 residues. From germline, CDR1 is MNHEY and CDR2 SVGAGI. The V end lost 6 bases, the J end lost 1 base, and 12 bases lay between the germline ends. The CDR3 reads CASSASTENTEAFF. In DNA form, the CDR3 reads TGTGCCAGCAGCGCCTCGACAGAGAACACTGAAGCTTTCTTT.

The chain couples TRBV14 to TRBJ2-1; 9 nucleotides line up with TRBD1. V lost 0 bases, J lost 1 base, and 10 bases stayed unmatched. In germline, CDR1 is SGHDN, CDR2 FVKESK. The CDR3 sequence is 19 residues long. The CDR3 sequence: CASSQEWGTGNYSYNEQFF. The CDR3 bases are TGTGCCAGCAGCCAAGAGTGGGGGACAGGGAATTATTCCTACAATGAGCAGTTCTTC.

V gene TRBV19 combines with J gene TRBJ1-2; the match to TRBD1 covers 10 bases. The CDR3 contains 15 residues. V shed 3 bases, J shed 4 bases, and the junction held 5 bases outside the gene matches. The germline V gene encodes CDR1 LNHDA and CDR2 SQIVND (reference sequence). As DNA, the CDR3 is TGTGCCAGTAGTATGGCGGGACAGGGGCTCTATGGCTACACCTTC. Residues: CASSMAGQGLYGYTF. Full variable domain (missing parts from reference TRBV19 and TRBJ1-2): DGGITQSPKYLFRKEGQNVTLSCEQNLNHDAMYWYRQDPGQGLRLIYYSQIVNDFQKGDIAEGYSVSREKKESFPLTVTSAQKNPTAFYLCASSMAGQGLYGYTFGSGTRLTVV.

This clone was seen once. CDR3 DNA: TGTGCCAGCAGCAAACGGCCCGGACAGGGGGCCGACGAGCAGTACTTC. This codes for CASSKRPGQGADEQYF. This chain connects TRBV21-1 to TRBJ2-7; TRBD1, the table's D call, was not compared with the DNA. TRBV21-1 represents a pseudogene. This CDR3 region has 16 residues.

The J gene is TRBJ2-7, the V gene TRBV25-1; 11 bases align to TRBD1. Germline V gene lookup returns CDR1 MGHDK and CDR2 SYGVNS. Trimming at V came to 4 bases and at J to 3 bases, leaving 2 bases not matched to a gene. The length of the CDR3 is 14 residues. CDR3 residues: CASSGDRGYYEQYF. The DNA of the CDR3 is TGTGCCAGCAGTGGGGACAGGGGGTACTACGAGCAGTACTTC.

This clone has more than one count but fewer than ten. The chain carries TRBV28 and TRBJ2-7; D is perhaps TRBD2 (6 bases). Germline V gene lookup returns CDR1 MDHEN and CDR2 SYDVKM. The CDR3 has 15 residues. Trimming pared 2 bases from V and 6 bases from J, leaving 17 bases between. The CDR3 nucleotides read TGTGCCAGCAGTTTAGCGGGACGAACGTACGGCGAGCAGTACTTC. This codes for CASSLAGRTYGEQYF.

This clone was detected many times. The V gene is TRBV13, the J gene TRBJ1-2; D unresolved. This CDR3 is built from 14 residues. V lost 5 bases to trimming and J lost 4 bases, with 14 bases between them. CDR1 and CDR2 (germline): PRHDT, FYEKMQ (reference sequence). The CDR3 is CASSRETEGYGYTF. The CDR3 coding sequence is TGTGCCAGCAGCCGGGAAACGGAGGGCTATGGCTACACCTTC.

This clone was detected a few times. The chain uses TRBV6-6 and TRBJ2-7; possibly TRBD1 for D (6 bases). CDR3 length: 13 residues. Trimming shortened V by 7 bases and J by 5 bases, and 15 bases separated the two germline ends. CDR1 and CDR2 (germline): MNHNY, SVGAGI (reference sequence). CDR3 sequence reads: CASTITGSNEQYF. For the CDR3, the DNA is TGTGCCAGCACCATTACAGGGTCCAACGAGCAGTACTTC.

The gene calls are TRBV2 and TRBJ2-1; perhaps TRBD2 as D (5 bases). Deletions cut 6 bases from V and 0 bases from J, with 12 bases between. CDR3 length equals 15 residues. Germline CDR1 and CDR2: SNHLY and FYNNEI. This CDR3 reads CASSSSRSSYNEQFF. DNA of the CDR3: TGTGCCAGCAGCTCTAGCAGGAGCTCCTACAATGAGCAGTTCTTC.

In its sample, this clone was seen many times. The chain uses TRBV11-3 and TRBJ1-1; 8 bases match TRBD1. The CDR3 consists of 12 residues. The trim removed 8 bases at V and 3 bases at J, leaving 2 bases unmatched. CDR1 and CDR2 from the germline V gene are SGHNT and YENEEA. CDR3 region: CASSDRDTEAFF. CDR3 DNA sequence: TGTGCCAGCTCGGACAGGGACACTGAAGCTTTCTTT.

This rearrangement joins TRBV9 to TRBJ2-7; D perhaps matches TRBD1 (7 bases). This CDR3 is 15 amino acids long. V gave up 3 bases and J gave up 3 bases, with 16 bases separating them. The germline V gene has CDR1 SGDLS and CDR2 YYNGEE. The CDR3 loop reads CASSGGTAEFYEQYF. CDR3 in DNA: TGTGCCAGCAGCGGCGGGACAGCGGAATTCTACGAGCAGTACTTC.

This chain connects TRBV7-9 to TRBJ2-1, with D maybe TRBD2 (6 bases). Germline CDR1 reads SEHNR; CDR2 reads FQNEAQ (reference sequence). CDR3 size: 14 residues. V lost 5 bases, J lost 6 bases, and 14 bases lay in between. The CDR3 sequence is CASSPPGTPNEQFF. The CDR3 nucleotides are TGTGCCAGCAGCCCACCCGGGACTCCCAATGAGCAGTTCTTC.

The chain carries TRBV11-3 and TRBJ2-3, with no clear D. Trimming shortened V by 3 bases and J by 0 bases, and 7 bases separated the two germline ends. This CDR3 contains 14 residues. Germline lookup yields CDR1 SGHNT and CDR2 YENEEA. The CDR3 DNA reads as TGTGCCAGCAGCTTTACGTCGAGCACAGATACGCAGTATTTT. Translation: CASSFTSSTDTQYF.

This clone was counted at least ten times. The gene calls are TRBV6-1 and TRBJ2-5, with D perhaps TRBD2 (5 bases). Germline V gene lookup returns CDR1 MNHNS and CDR2 SASEGT. This CDR3 region has 14 residues. Trimming took off 8 bases at V and 5 bases at J, with 18 bases between the two ends. The CDR3 loop is CASQEPPWEETQYF. DNA for the CDR3: TGTGCCAGCCAGGAACCGCCCTGGGAGGAGACCCAGTACTTC.

The chain couples TRBV27 to TRBJ2-1; 9 nucleotides line up with TRBD2. The CDR3 loop spans 15 amino acids. With V trimmed by 2 bases and J by 4 bases, 3 bases remained unmatched. Germline V CDR1 and CDR2: MNHEY, SMNVEV (reference sequence). CDR3 protein: CASSLGTSGYNEQFF. The CDR3 bases are TGTGCCAGCAGTTTAGGTACTAGCGGGTACAATGAGCAGTTCTTC.

The chain links TRBV15 to TRBJ2-4, with D possibly being TRBD1 (6 bases). The V gene lost 3 bases and the J gene lost 3 bases, with 18 bases spanning the gap. Germline V gene data show CDR1 as LNHNV and CDR2 as YYDKDF (reference sequence). CDR3 length: 17 amino acids. The CDR3 loop is CATSSGGVRGFKNIQYF. CDR3 nucleotide sequence: TGTGCCACCAGCAGCGGCGGCGTGAGGGGGTTCAAAAACATTCAGTACTTC.

The chain couples TRBV7-9 to TRBJ1-2; TRBD1 is a possible D gene (5 bases). Looked up from germline, CDR1 is SEHNR and CDR2 is FQNEAQ (reference sequence). CDR3 length equals 16 residues. V was clipped by 5 bases and J by 3 bases, with 19 bases between them. Here the CDR3 DNA reads TGTGCCAGCAGCCTGTCACCATCTTTGGGGCACTATGGCTACACCTTC. Translated, it gives CASSLSPSLGHYGYTF.

The rearrangement links TRBV27 to TRBJ2-7; D is ambiguous. The CDR3 spans 13 residues. Trimming took off 4 bases at V and 0 bases at J, with 7 bases between the two ends. Germline-derived CDR1 and CDR2 are MNHEY and SMNVEV (reference sequence). The CDR3 DNA sequence: TGTGCCAGCAGTTCCTCCAACTCCTACGAGCAGTACTTC. Its protein is CASSSSNSYEQYF.

V and J are TRBV2 and TRBJ2-2; possibly TRBD2 for D (6 bases). Trimming took off 8 bases at V and 9 bases at J, with 22 bases between the two ends. The V gene's germline CDR1 is SNHLY and CDR2 FYNNEI. There are 15 residues in the CDR3. The CDR3 DNA reads TGTGCCAGCTTCACCGGGACTGCCAAACCCTGGGAGCTGTTTTTT. Translating gives CASFTGTAKPWELFF.

The V and J genes are TRBV4-1 and TRBJ2-1; perhaps TRBD1 as D (5 bases). The V and J ends lost 4 bases and 4 bases respectively, with 14 bases between them. Germline CDR1 reads MGHRA; CDR2 reads YSYEKL. CDR3 length: 15 amino acids. CDR3 nucleotides: TGCGCCAGCAGCCCATCTGGGGCTAATTACAATGAGCAGTTCTTC. Its protein is CASSPSGANYNEQFF.